A selection of T cell receptor beta chains follows, all from one sample in a study of blood T cell repertoires in COVID-19. Only in-frame clones appear in the TCRdb table, and some are missing; sequencing was by immunoSEQ multiplex PCR. The sample includes 200,000 to 250,000 clones, approximately 80% of them seen just once. The sample comprised PBMCs or T cells enriched from blood (not recorded which). Receptors were obtained from a woman aged 45-65 years with acute COVID-19. Each CDR3 is given with its conserved first and last residue. D genes are given only for firm matches. Not all rows give a size; the values are once, few, many and, for expanded clones, a class.

clone_size	cdr3_length	v_call	d_call	j_call	cdr3_aa	cdr3_nt
-	15	TRBV6-6	TRBD2	TRBJ2-7	CASRGPGLASYEQYF	TGTGCCAGCAGGGGACCGGGACTAGCTTCTTACGAGCAGTACTTC
-	12	TRBV2	TRBD2	TRBJ2-5	CASTSGTETQYF	TGTGCCAGCACTAGCGGGACAGAGACCCAGTACTTC
-	12	TRBV29-1	TRBD2	TRBJ2-1	CSGLAGYNEQFF	TGCAGCGGGCTAGCGGGCTACAATGAGCAGTTCTTC
-	15	TRBV7-2	-	TRBJ2-1	CASSLRQAFYNEQFF	TGTGCCAGCAGCTTACGACAGGCTTTCTACAATGAGCAGTTCTTC
-	21	TRBV15	-	TRBJ2-3	CATSRDSSYASGEDWTDTQYF	TGTGCCACCAGCAGAGATAGTTCCTATGCGTCTGGAGAGGATTGGACAGATACGCAGTATTTT
-	16	TRBV7-2	TRBD1	TRBJ1-5	CASSLDWDRDNQPQHF	TGTGCCAGCAGCTTAGACTGGGACAGGGACAATCAGCCCCAGCATTTT
few	14	TRBV7-9	-	TRBJ1-2	CASSFSNGVYGYTF	TGTGCCAGCAGCTTTAGTAACGGAGTCTATGGCTACACCTTC
-	13	TRBV12-3/TRBV12-4	TRBD2	TRBJ2-3	CASTPPSGTRQYF	TGTGCCAGCACCCCTCCCTCCGGGACTAGGCAGTATTTT
-	16	TRBV7-8	TRBD1	TRBJ2-5	CASSLALGRGRETQYF	TGTGCCAGCAGCTTAGCGCTGGGCAGGGGGCGGGAGACCCAGTACTTC
-	14	TRBV7-2	-	TRBJ1-1	CASSLAGRLTEAFF	TGTGCCAGCAGCTTAGCAGGGAGGCTCACTGAAGCTTTCTTT
-	17	TRBV10-1	-	TRBJ2-4	CASSESSVRCRKNIQYF	TGCGCCAGCAGTGAGTCCTCCGTGAGGTGCAGAAAAAACATTCAGTACTTC
-	14	TRBV10-3	-	TRBJ2-7	CAISESRQNYEQYF	TGTGCCATCAGTGAGTCGCGTCAAAACTACGAGCAGTACTTC
-	14	TRBV28	-	TRBJ1-2	CASNPGGANYGYTF	TGTGCCAGCAACCCCGGGGGAGCTAACTATGGCTACACCTTC
-	13	TRBV30	TRBD2	TRBJ2-2	CAWSVGGTGELFF	TGTGCCTGGAGTGTGGGAGGGACCGGGGAGCTGTTTTTT
-	17	TRBV6-2/TRBV6-3	-	TRBJ1-5	CASSPKQSHVPNQPQHF	TGTGCCAGCAGTCCGAAACAGTCGCACGTTCCCAATCAGCCCCAGCATTTT
-	15	TRBV18	-	TRBJ2-7	CASSPPSKFSYEQYF	TGTGCCAGCTCACCACCGTCTAAGTTCTCCTACGAGCAGTACTTC
once	15	TRBV7-8	-	TRBJ2-6	CASSSTSAGANVLTF	TGTGCCAGCAGCTCTACCTCGGCTGGGGCCAACGTCCTGACTTTC
many	12	TRBV5-6	TRBD1	TRBJ1-1	CASTGTATEAFF	TGTGCCAGCACCGGGACAGCAACCGAAGCTTTCTTT
-	14	TRBV24-1	TRBD1	TRBJ1-1	CATSAGTGGTEAFF	TGTGCCACCAGTGCCGGGACAGGGGGCACTGAAGCTTTCTTT
-	15	TRBV18	-	TRBJ1-4	CASSPVGATNEKLFF	TGTGCCAGCTCACCAGTCGGGGCAACTAATGAAAAACTGTTTTTT
once	13	TRBV11-3	-	TRBJ1-1	CASRRRENTEAFF	TGTGCCAGTCGCCGGAGGGAGAACACTGAAGCTTTCTTT
once	18	TRBV7-8	TRBD1	TRBJ1-4	CASSLYRGGTPVSEKLFF	TGTGCCAGCAGCTTATACAGGGGGGGGACCCCTGTTAGTGAAAAACTGTTTTTT
-	15	TRBV28	-	TRBJ1-2	CASSLSTLANYGYTF	TGTGCCAGCAGTTTAAGTACCCTAGCTAACTATGGCTACACCTTC
-	15	TRBV5-1	TRBD2	TRBJ2-3	CASSLRLAGKDTQYF	TGCGCCAGCAGCTTAAGACTAGCGGGAAAAGATACGCAGTATTTT
-	12	TRBV29-1	TRBD1	TRBJ1-2	CSVGGTGNGYTF	TGCAGCGTTGGGGGGACAGGGAATGGCTACACCTTC
few	16	TRBV10-3	TRBD1	TRBJ1-2	CAISDVQGGAGYGYTF	TGTGCCATCAGTGACGTCCAAGGGGGCGCGGGCTATGGCTACACCTTC
few	16	TRBV10-2	TRBD1	TRBJ1-5	CASTDPGTGHNQPQHF	TGCGCCAGTACCGATCCAGGGACAGGTCACAATCAGCCCCAGCATTTT
-	14	TRBV6-5	-	TRBJ2-3	CASSLRQGMNTQYF	TGTGCCAGCAGTTTAAGGCAGGGCATGAATACGCAGTATTTT
-	15	TRBV19	-	TRBJ1-5	CASSIQGGSNQPQHF	TGTGCCAGTAGTATCCAGGGAGGGTCCAATCAGCCCCAGCATTTT
-	15	TRBV3-1/TRBV3-2	TRBD2	TRBJ2-1	CASSHTTGTRDEQFF	TGTGCCAGCAGCCATACAACCGGGACTAGAGATGAGCAGTTCTTC
-	17	TRBV10-3	TRBD2	TRBJ2-3	CAIIGLAGMDGTDTQYF	TGTGCCATCATTGGACTAGCGGGAATGGATGGCACAGATACGCAGTATTTT
-	11	TRBV29-1	TRBD1	TRBJ1-2	CSVEGQGGYTF	TGCAGCGTTGAAGGACAGGGCGGCTACACCTTC
-	16	TRBV11-2	-	TRBJ1-2	CASSLELLAANYGYTF	TGTGCCAGCAGCTTAGAATTGTTGGCAGCTAACTATGGCTACACCTTC
-	15	TRBV9	-	TRBJ2-4	CASSADLSGYNIQYF	TGTGCCAGCAGCGCCGACCTCAGCGGGTACAACATTCAGTACTTC
-	13	TRBV11-2	-	TRBJ1-1	CASRHTGPGEAFF	TGTGCCAGCAGACATACAGGGCCGGGTGAAGCTTTCTTT
-	14	TRBV18	TRBD1	TRBJ2-7	CASSPHRGDYEQYF	TGTGCCAGCTCACCACACAGGGGAGACTACGAGCAGTACTTC